This TCR beta chain is from a study of CD8 T cells in ankylosing spondylitis. This clonotype has a handful of counts. The target antigen is unknown. Findings and caveats of the study: Characteristic, it appeared, of ankylosing spondylitis blood was a TCR beta motif of about eight highly homologous variants. Matched ankylosing spondylitis synovial fluid reportedly contained a significantly enriched population of disease-linked clones.

The trim removed 0 bases at V and 0 bases at J, leaving 5 bases unmatched. The CDR3 covers 18 residues. Germline V gene sequence: CDR1 SGHVS, CDR2 FNYEAQ. MiXCR, run by TCRdb on the 5' RACE reads, gives a single entry per CDR3 protein. Among about 90,000 distinct CDR3 sequences listed, 9% were seen once. This chain uses TRBV7-6 with TRBJ2-5; 12 bases match TRBD2. Material for sequencing was blood, either unsorted or a sorted T cell fraction (not recorded which). The receptor's source is a male donor with ankylosing spondylitis. The CDR3 nucleotides are TGTGCCAGCAGCTTAGCGGGACTAGCGGGCCTGTACCAAGAGACCCAGTACTTC. It specifies CASSLAGLAGLYQETQYF.